This entry features one TCR beta chain sequence. The antigen is not known. V was trimmed by 10 bases and J by 6 bases, leaving 18 bases between them. This CDR3 contains 14 residues. Germline-derived CDR1 and CDR2 are SNHLY and FYNNEI. MiXCR was run by TCRdb on the reads, yielding one entry per CDR3 protein. The profile shows fewer than 400,000 distinct CDR3 sequences, approximately 18% of them singletons. The sample is drawn from a study of T cell repertoires in cytomegalovirus infection. For the study at large: Public TCR beta signature analysis indicated the presence of both CMV infection and matching HLA type. Overall study results and limits: What dominated the ex vivo response were HLA-C-restricted CMV-specific TCR beta clonotypes. Carriers of CMV plus the relevant HLA were identified by cumulative public TCR beta family frequency.

The sequenced material came from PBMCs. This receptor was taken from a human donor in good health (CMV status not recorded). Some clones in this sample may be carry-over from other donors' samples. V and J are TRBV2 and TRBJ2-2; D may be TRBD2 (6 bases). CDR3 bases: TGTGCCAACCGGGACGGCGGGATCGCCGGGGAGCTGTTTTTT. Translation: CANRDGGIAGELFF.